This is a list of T cell receptor beta chains from one sample in a study of identical twins. TCRdb used MiXCR to reprocess the 5' RACE reads, holding one entry per CDR3 protein. The sample consists of 650,000 to 800,000 distinct CDR3 sequences, over 8.5% of them appearing once. These data are also associated with another study on yellow fever vaccine responses in identical twins.

Sequencing was done on a sample of PBMCs. These TCRs come from a woman under 30 in good health. Both conserved end residues are part of each CDR3. D genes are given only for firm matches. A row's size may be missing; if present it is once, few, many or a size class.

cdr3_nt: TGTGCCAGCAGTTCCTCGGGACTTGGGGATAGCGGGGTGTCCTACAATGAGCAGTTCTTC
cdr3_aa: CASSSSGLGDSGVSYNEQFF
clone_size: NA
j_call: TRBJ2-1
v_call: TRBV6-2/TRBV6-3
d_call: TRBD2

cdr3_nt: TGCAGTGCCCACACAGATACGCAGTATTTT
cdr3_aa: CSAHTDTQYF
clone_size: few
j_call: TRBJ2-3
v_call: TRBV20-1
d_call: NA

cdr3_nt: TGTGCCAGCAGTTTAGATCCTAGCGGGAGGGCCCCGCTCCAGTACTTC
cdr3_aa: CASSLDPSGRAPLQYF
clone_size: NA
j_call: TRBJ2-5
v_call: TRBV28
d_call: TRBD2

cdr3_nt: TGTGCCAGCAGCTTAGTCGGGGTGAACTACAATGAGCAGTTCTTC
cdr3_aa: CASSLVGVNYNEQFF
clone_size: few
j_call: TRBJ2-1
v_call: TRBV11-2
d_call: NA

cdr3_nt: TGTGCCAGCAGGCCCCGGGGCTACTACAGCTCCTACGAGCAGTACTTC
cdr3_aa: CASRPRGYYSSYEQYF
clone_size: few
j_call: TRBJ2-7
v_call: TRBV6-2/TRBV6-3
d_call: NA

cdr3_nt: TGTGCCAGCAGCTCACCCATCATTGCGGCGGGAGGGCTGTGGGATACGCAGTATTTT
cdr3_aa: CASSSPIIAAGGLWDTQYF
clone_size: few
j_call: TRBJ2-3
v_call: TRBV11-2
d_call: TRBD2

cdr3_nt: TGTGCCAGCAGGCCTGCGGGGGGGCCCACAGATACGCAGTATTTT
cdr3_aa: CASRPAGGPTDTQYF
clone_size: few
j_call: TRBJ2-3
v_call: TRBV7-9
d_call: TRBD2

cdr3_nt: TGCGCCATCAGTCGAAATCTCGGGACAAACTATGGCTACACCTTC
cdr3_aa: CAISRNLGTNYGYTF
clone_size: NA
j_call: TRBJ1-2
v_call: TRBV5-1
d_call: NA

cdr3_nt: TGCAGCGTTGATTCCGACTACGAGCAGTACTTC
cdr3_aa: CSVDSDYEQYF
clone_size: NA
j_call: TRBJ2-7
v_call: TRBV29-1
d_call: NA

cdr3_nt: TGTGCCAGCAGCAAAGTAATGCACCAAAGCGGGGGGGCCCTTGAGACCCAGTACTTC
cdr3_aa: CASSKVMHQSGGALETQYF
clone_size: NA
j_call: TRBJ2-5
v_call: TRBV21-1
d_call: NA

cdr3_nt: TGTGCCGCCACAACTGGGGCCAACGTCCTGACTTTC
cdr3_aa: CAATTGANVLTF
clone_size: NA
j_call: TRBJ2-6
v_call: TRBV12-3/TRBV12-4
d_call: NA

cdr3_nt: TGCGCCAGCAGCTTGCCGGTGACTAGCTCGGCCGGGGAGCTGTTTTTT
cdr3_aa: CASSLPVTSSAGELFF
clone_size: few
j_call: TRBJ2-2
v_call: TRBV5-1
d_call: TRBD2

cdr3_nt: TGTGCCAGCAGCCCCCTTTGGGTTCCAGGGGCGACCCTACAAGAGACCCAGTACTTC
cdr3_aa: CASSPLWVPGATLQETQYF
clone_size: NA
j_call: TRBJ2-5
v_call: TRBV3-1
d_call: NA

cdr3_nt: TGTGCCAGCAGTGACTATTCTAGTCTCTACGAGCAGTACTTC
cdr3_aa: CASSDYSSLYEQYF
clone_size: many
j_call: TRBJ2-7
v_call: TRBV6-4
d_call: NA

cdr3_nt: TGTGCCAGCAGTCCACAGGGCGTGGGGAACACCGGGGAGCTGTTTTTT
cdr3_aa: CASSPQGVGNTGELFF
clone_size: many
j_call: TRBJ2-2
v_call: TRBV7-3
d_call: NA

cdr3_nt: TGTGCCAGCAGTTTATTGGGGCAGGGAGAGTTCTTC
cdr3_aa: CASSLLGQGEFF
clone_size: NA
j_call: TRBJ2-1
v_call: TRBV28
d_call: NA

cdr3_nt: TGTGCCAGCAGTAGGCTAGCGGGAGGTCTGGATGAGCAGTTCTTC
cdr3_aa: CASSRLAGGLDEQFF
clone_size: many
j_call: TRBJ2-1
v_call: TRBV2
d_call: TRBD2

cdr3_nt: TGTGCCAGCAGCTTCCCGTTGGCGGGGCAAGAGACCCAGTACTTC
cdr3_aa: CASSFPLAGQETQYF
clone_size: NA
j_call: TRBJ2-5
v_call: TRBV7-9
d_call: NA

cdr3_nt: TGTGCCAGCAGTTCCGGGACTAGCCAGTATTTT
cdr3_aa: CASSSGTSQYF
clone_size: NA
j_call: TRBJ2-3
v_call: TRBV12-3/TRBV12-4
d_call: TRBD2

cdr3_nt: TGTGCCAGCAGAGGCGCCGGGACTAGCGGGGGTCCAACCTACGAGCAGTACTTC
cdr3_aa: CASRGAGTSGGPTYEQYF
clone_size: NA
j_call: TRBJ2-7
v_call: TRBV12-3/TRBV12-4
d_call: TRBD2

cdr3_nt: TGTGCCAGCAGTTACTCGTTCAGACAGAAGAACACTGAAGCTTTCTTT
cdr3_aa: CASSYSFRQKNTEAFF
clone_size: NA
j_call: TRBJ1-1
v_call: TRBV6-2/TRBV6-3
d_call: NA

cdr3_nt: TGCGCCAGCAGGATCCAGGAGAACACTGAAGCTTTCTTT
cdr3_aa: CASRIQENTEAFF
clone_size: many
j_call: TRBJ1-1
v_call: TRBV5-1
d_call: NA

cdr3_nt: TGCAGTGCTAGAGTCCCGGGACGTAGCTCCTACGAGCAGTACTTC
cdr3_aa: CSARVPGRSSYEQYF
clone_size: few
j_call: TRBJ2-7
v_call: TRBV20-1
d_call: NA

cdr3_nt: TGCAGTGCTAGAGGTGGCAATAGCAATCAGCCCCAGCATTTT
cdr3_aa: CSARGGNSNQPQHF
clone_size: few
j_call: TRBJ1-5
v_call: TRBV20-1
d_call: NA

cdr3_nt: TGTGCCAGTATGGCTATCTCGGGCAGGAATGAGCAGTTCTTC
cdr3_aa: CASMAISGRNEQFF
clone_size: NA
j_call: TRBJ2-1
v_call: TRBV19
d_call: NA

cdr3_nt: TGCGCCAGCAGCTTTGTAGCGGGATTGGATACGCAGTATTTT
cdr3_aa: CASSFVAGLDTQYF
clone_size: many
j_call: TRBJ2-3
v_call: TRBV5-1
d_call: TRBD2

cdr3_nt: TGTGCCAGCAGCATAACGGGACTCGCGAACACCGGGGAGCTGTTTTTT
cdr3_aa: CASSITGLANTGELFF
clone_size: many
j_call: TRBJ2-2
v_call: TRBV2
d_call: NA

cdr3_nt: TGTGCCAGCAGCTTACTATTGGGCGGATTCCAGAACACTGAAGCTTTCTTT
cdr3_aa: CASSLLLGGFQNTEAFF
clone_size: few
j_call: TRBJ1-1
v_call: TRBV7-9
d_call: NA

cdr3_nt: TGTGCCAGCAGATTCTCGGGACAAAAGAACACTGAAGCTTTCTTT
cdr3_aa: CASRFSGQKNTEAFF
clone_size: many
j_call: TRBJ1-1
v_call: TRBV12-3/TRBV12-4
d_call: NA

cdr3_nt: TGCGCCAGCAGCCAAGATCGAACTAGCGGCTCGGATACGCAGTATTTT
cdr3_aa: CASSQDRTSGSDTQYF
clone_size: NA
j_call: TRBJ2-3
v_call: TRBV4-1
d_call: TRBD2